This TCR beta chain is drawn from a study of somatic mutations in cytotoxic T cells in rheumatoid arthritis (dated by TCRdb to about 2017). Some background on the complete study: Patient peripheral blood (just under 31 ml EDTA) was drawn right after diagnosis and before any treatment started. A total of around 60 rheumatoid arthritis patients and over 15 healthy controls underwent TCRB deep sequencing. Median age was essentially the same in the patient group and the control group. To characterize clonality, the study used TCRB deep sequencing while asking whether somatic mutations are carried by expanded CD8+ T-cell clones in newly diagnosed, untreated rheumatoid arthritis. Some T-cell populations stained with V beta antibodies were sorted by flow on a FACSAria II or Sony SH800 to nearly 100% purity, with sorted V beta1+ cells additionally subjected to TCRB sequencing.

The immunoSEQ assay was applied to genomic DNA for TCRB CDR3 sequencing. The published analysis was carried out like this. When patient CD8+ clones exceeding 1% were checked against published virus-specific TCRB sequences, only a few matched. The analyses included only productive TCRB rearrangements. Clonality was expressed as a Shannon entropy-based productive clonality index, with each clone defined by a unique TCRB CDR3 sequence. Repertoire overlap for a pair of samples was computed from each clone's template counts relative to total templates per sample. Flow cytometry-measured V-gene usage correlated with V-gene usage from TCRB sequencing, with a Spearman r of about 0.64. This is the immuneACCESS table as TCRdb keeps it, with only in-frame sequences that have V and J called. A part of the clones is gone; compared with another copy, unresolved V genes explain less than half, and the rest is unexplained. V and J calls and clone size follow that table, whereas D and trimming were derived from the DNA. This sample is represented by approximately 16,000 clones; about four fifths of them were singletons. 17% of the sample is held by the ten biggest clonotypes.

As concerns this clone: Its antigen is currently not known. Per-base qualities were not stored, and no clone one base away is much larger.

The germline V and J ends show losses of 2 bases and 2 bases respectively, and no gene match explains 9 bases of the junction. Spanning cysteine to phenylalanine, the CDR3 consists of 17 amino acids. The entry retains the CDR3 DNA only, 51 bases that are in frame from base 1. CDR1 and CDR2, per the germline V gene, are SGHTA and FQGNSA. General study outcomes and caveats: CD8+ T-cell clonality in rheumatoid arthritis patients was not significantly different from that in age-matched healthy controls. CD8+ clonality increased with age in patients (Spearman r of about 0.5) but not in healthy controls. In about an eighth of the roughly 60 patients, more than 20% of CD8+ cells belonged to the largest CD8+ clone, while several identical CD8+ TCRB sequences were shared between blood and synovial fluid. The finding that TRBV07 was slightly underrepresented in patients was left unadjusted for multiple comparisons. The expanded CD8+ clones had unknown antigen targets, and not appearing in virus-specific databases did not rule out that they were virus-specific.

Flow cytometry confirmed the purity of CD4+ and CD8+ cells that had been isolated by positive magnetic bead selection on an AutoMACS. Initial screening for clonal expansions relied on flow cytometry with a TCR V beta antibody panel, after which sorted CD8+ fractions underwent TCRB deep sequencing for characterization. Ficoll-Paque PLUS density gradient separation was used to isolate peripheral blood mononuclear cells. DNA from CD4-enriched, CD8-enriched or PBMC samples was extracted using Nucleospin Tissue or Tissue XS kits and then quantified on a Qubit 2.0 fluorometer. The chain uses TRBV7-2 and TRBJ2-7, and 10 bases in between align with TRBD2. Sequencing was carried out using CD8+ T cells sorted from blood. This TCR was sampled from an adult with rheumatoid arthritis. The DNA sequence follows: TGTGCCAGCAGCTTACCCCCCGGGACTAGCGACCCCTACGAGCAGTACTTC. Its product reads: CASSLPPGTSDPYEQYF. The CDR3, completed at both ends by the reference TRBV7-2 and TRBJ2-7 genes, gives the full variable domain GAGVSQSPSNKVTEKGKDVELRCDPISGHTALYWYRQSLGQGLEFLIYFQGNSAPDKSGLPSDRFSAERTGGSVSTLTIQRTQQEDSAVYLCASSLPPGTSDPYEQYFGPGTRLTVT.